Sequencing of this T cell receptor (beta chain) was carried out in a study of T-cell reconstitution after alpha-beta-depleted transplantation in children. The study, taken as a whole, reports: About two months after transplant, alpha-beta T cells reportedly came from several hundred expanded graft clones. T-cell numbers and diversity one year post-transplant derived largely from freshly generated T cells.

A remark on this clonotype: What it binds is not known.

The library targeted TCRbeta and was prepared with unique molecular identifiers. TCRdb reprocessed the PCR reads via MiXCR and lists one record per CDR3 protein. Among just under 350,000 distinct CDR3 sequences listed, 15% to 20% were seen once. The sequence derives from a male patient aged 2 to 10 who had a stem cell transplant for acute lymphoblastic leukemia, so the T cells may come from the graft donor. The sample in question was PBMCs, mostly from graft donor cells, obtained 360 days after TCRalphabeta/CD19-depleted stem cell transplant.

CDR3 amino acids: CSARAPHLELFF. CDR3 nucleotide sequence: TGCAGTGCTAGAGCTCCACACCTTGAACTGTTTTTT. The chain employs TRBV20-1 and TRBJ1-4; no clear D gene. Germline V gives CDR1 DFQATT, CDR2 SNEGSKA (reference sequence). V was cut by 1 base and J by 12 bases, with 12 bases left in between. This CDR3 has 12 residues.